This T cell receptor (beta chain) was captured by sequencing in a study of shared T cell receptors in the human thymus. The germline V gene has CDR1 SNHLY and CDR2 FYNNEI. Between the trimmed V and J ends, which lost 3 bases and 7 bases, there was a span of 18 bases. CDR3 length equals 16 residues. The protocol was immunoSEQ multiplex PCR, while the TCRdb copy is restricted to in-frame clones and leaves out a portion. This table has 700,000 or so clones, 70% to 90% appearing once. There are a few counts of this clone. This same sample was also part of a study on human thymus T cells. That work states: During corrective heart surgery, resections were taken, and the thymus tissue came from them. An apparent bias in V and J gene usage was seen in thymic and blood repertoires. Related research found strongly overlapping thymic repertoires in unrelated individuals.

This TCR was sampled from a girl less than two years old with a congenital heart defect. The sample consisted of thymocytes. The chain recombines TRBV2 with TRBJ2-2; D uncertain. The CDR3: CASSDSTWVRVGELFF. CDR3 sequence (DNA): TGTGCCAGCAGTGATAGTACCTGGGTTCGGGTCGGGGAGCTGTTTTTT.